The T cell receptor (beta chain) under discussion was sequenced for a study of OX40 agonist ivuxolimab in advanced cancers. Looking at the study overall: Ivuxolimab was an agonistic, fully human IgG2 monoclonal antibody directed against OX40 (CD134), a costimulatory receptor. Intravenous ivuxolimab was administered to patients every 2 weeks at six dose levels: 0.01, 0.1, 0.3, 1.5, 3 and 10 mg/kg. Among the roughly 50 dose-escalation patients, roughly 20 had hepatocellular carcinoma, 15 or so melanoma, 9 renal cell carcinoma and 9 head and neck cancer. In the dose-escalation cohort, around four fifths of patients were male, and the mean age was roughly 56 years with a range of roughly 20 to 80. Prior anti-PD-1, anti-PD-L1 or anti-CTLA-4 therapy was permitted, and checkpoint inhibitors had been received by 30% to 40% of dose-escalation patients. Partial responses were achieved by three dose-escalation patients, of whom one had hepatocellular carcinoma and two had cutaneous melanoma. Peripheral TCRbeta sequencing aimed to test whether ivuxolimab altered TCR sequence diversity and caused clonal T-cell expansion. The paper reports the monotherapy dose-escalation portion (N ≈ 52 patients) of the phase I ivuxolimab trial. Results and caveats for the whole study, not just this receptor: In the 0.1-3.0 mg/kg groups, partial responders had among the lowest normalized peripheral clonal expansion, particularly in CD8+ T cells. Low levels of normalized T-cell clonal expansion were also seen in some patients who did not respond. After ivuxolimab, expanded clones were on average more numerous among CD8+ T cells than among CD4+ T cells. At doses of 0.1 to 3.0 mg/kg, clonal expansion of both CD4+ and CD8+ T cells in blood was seen between baseline and week 6. Antigen specificity was not determined for the clonally expanded peripheral T cells.

Of note for this clone: The clone's antigen remains unknown. No quality values exist for individual bases; no much larger clone is one base distant.

The germline V end is reduced by 5 bases and the J end by 6 bases; junction bases left unmatched: 6. The CDR3 measures 14 amino acids from cysteine to phenylalanine. CDR3 DNA is the only sequence kept; it has 42 bases, read in frame from the first base. CDR1 and CDR2 are read off the germline V gene as SGHDT and YYEEEE. The trial excluded patients who had a history of autoimmune disease or who were on systemic immunosuppression. Peripheral blood for TCR sequencing was collected from all dose cohorts at baseline, on cycle 4 day 1, and on cycle 7 day 1. The samples were taken from a phase I, first-in-human, multicenter, open-label dose-escalation trial of ivuxolimab. The trial enrolled adults with locally advanced or metastatic head and neck squamous cell, hepatocellular, melanoma or renal cell carcinoma. Before TCR sequencing, CD4+ T cells and CD8+ T cells were sorted from peripheral blood as separate populations.

For sequencing of the TCRbeta CDR3 region, genomic DNA was extracted from the sorted cells. TCRbeta CDR3 regions were sequenced using the immunoSEQ Assay. Held by TCRdb, this immuneACCESS table contains in-frame sequences only and omits some clones. Under half of the omission traces to an unresolved V gene where checked; the cause of the rest is unknown. The sample table records 46,000 or so clones; around 92% of these occur just once. The ten top clones hold about 12% of the sample. The chain employs TRBV5-6 and TRBJ1-5; 9 junctional bases match TRBD1. The sequence came from an adult with an advanced solid tumor such as melanoma, head and neck, liver or kidney cancer. The sequencing used CD4+ or CD8+ T cells sorted from blood, collected in a trial of the OX40 agonist ivuxolimab. CDR3 protein: CASSPGQGSQPQHF. The DNA reads as follows: TGTGCCAGCAGTCCGGGACAGGGCAGTCAGCCCCAGCATTTT.